Listed below are T cell receptor beta chains from one sample, sequenced in a study of low-dose radiotherapy and immunotherapy resistance in tumors. TCRdb processed the reads anew with MiXCR; each CDR3 protein has one entry. This sample has tens of thousands of distinct CDR3 sequences, with around 17% found just once. This specimen was PBMCs, taken before treatment. Source of these receptors: a male donor with prostate cancer. Both conserved end residues are part of each CDR3. The order of the fields is CDR3 length, V gene, J gene, CDR3 protein.

CDR3 length: 14
V gene: TRBV29-1
J gene: TRBJ2-3
CDR3 protein: CSVVVAASTDTQYF

CDR3 length: 14
V gene: TRBV6-2/TRBV6-3
J gene: TRBJ2-6
CDR3 protein: CASSRTKGANVLTF

CDR3 length: 19
V gene: TRBV7-2
J gene: TRBJ2-1
CDR3 protein: CASSSVDASVPSSYNEQFF

CDR3 length: 14
V gene: TRBV5-8
J gene: TRBJ2-3
CDR3 protein: CASSSPGARGTQYF

CDR3 length: 15
V gene: TRBV2
J gene: TRBJ2-5
CDR3 protein: CASSALAGHEETQYF

CDR3 length: 18
V gene: TRBV7-6
J gene: TRBJ2-7
CDR3 protein: CASSLSAPGQGASYEQYF

CDR3 length: 12
V gene: TRBV11-2
J gene: TRBJ2-7
CDR3 protein: CASSLPINEQYF

CDR3 length: 15
V gene: TRBV6-2/TRBV6-3
J gene: TRBJ2-3
CDR3 protein: CASRNQREVTDTQYF

CDR3 length: 14
V gene: TRBV6-2/TRBV6-3
J gene: TRBJ2-2
CDR3 protein: CASRLTGEDGELFF

CDR3 length: 13
V gene: TRBV27
J gene: TRBJ2-7
CDR3 protein: CASSELGTGEQYF

CDR3 length: 13
V gene: TRBV12-3/TRBV12-4
J gene: TRBJ1-1
CDR3 protein: CASSFTGGTEAFF

CDR3 length: 15
V gene: TRBV14
J gene: TRBJ2-2
CDR3 protein: CASSQFRGGTGELFF

CDR3 length: 16
V gene: TRBV7-9
J gene: TRBJ2-3
CDR3 protein: CASSVRPGDLTDTQYF

CDR3 length: 12
V gene: TRBV20-1
J gene: TRBJ2-3
CDR3 protein: CSAPLSGRGQYF